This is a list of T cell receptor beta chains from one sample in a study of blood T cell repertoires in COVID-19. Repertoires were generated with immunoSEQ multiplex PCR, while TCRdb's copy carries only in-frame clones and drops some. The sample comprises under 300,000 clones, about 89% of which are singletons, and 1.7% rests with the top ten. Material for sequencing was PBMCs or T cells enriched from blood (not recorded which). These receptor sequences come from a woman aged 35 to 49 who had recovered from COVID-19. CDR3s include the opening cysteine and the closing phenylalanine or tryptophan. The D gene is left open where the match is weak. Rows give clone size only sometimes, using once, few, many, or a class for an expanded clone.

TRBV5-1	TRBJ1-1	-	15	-	CASSWETGRNTEAFF	TGCGCCAGCAGCTGGGAGACAGGTCGAAACACTGAAGCTTTCTTT
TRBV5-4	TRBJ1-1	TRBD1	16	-	CASTNLNRGPNTEAFF	TGTGCCAGCACCAACCTGAACAGGGGCCCGAACACTGAAGCTTTCTTT
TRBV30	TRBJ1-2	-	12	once	CAWGGQIYGYTF	TGTGCCTGGGGTGGACAGATCTATGGCTACACCTTC
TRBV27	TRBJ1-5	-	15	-	CASSLSSRPGQPQHF	TGTGCCAGCAGTTTATCGTCGAGGCCGGGTCAGCCCCAGCATTTT
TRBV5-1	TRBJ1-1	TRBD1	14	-	CASSVVQGDTEAFF	TGCGCCAGCAGCGTCGTCCAGGGGGACACTGAAGCTTTCTTT
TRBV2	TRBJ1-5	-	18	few	CASSELEWGGGTNQPQHF	TGTGCCAGCAGTGAACTTGAGTGGGGTGGCGGGACGAATCAGCCCCAGCATTTT
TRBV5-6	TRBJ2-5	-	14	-	CASSYGGKRGTQYF	TGTGCCAGCAGCTACGGGGGAAAACGGGGGACCCAGTACTTC
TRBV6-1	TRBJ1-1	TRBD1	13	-	CASSEIRDRGAFF	TGTGCCAGCAGTGAAATTAGGGACAGGGGGGCTTTCTTT
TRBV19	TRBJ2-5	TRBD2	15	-	CASSIVFAGVETQYF	TGTGCCAGTAGTATAGTTTTTGCGGGAGTCGAGACCCAGTACTTC
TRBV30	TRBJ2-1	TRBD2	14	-	CAWSVSGSSYEQFF	TGTGCCTGGAGTGTTAGCGGGAGCTCCTATGAGCAGTTCTTC
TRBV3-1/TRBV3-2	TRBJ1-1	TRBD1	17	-	CASSQSGTGEGNTEAFF	TGTGCCAGCAGCCAATCCGGGACAGGGGAGGGGAACACTGAAGCTTTCTTT
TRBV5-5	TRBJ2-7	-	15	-	CASSLASGPNYEQYF	TGTGCCAGCAGCTTGGCCAGTGGTCCCAACTACGAGCAGTACTTC
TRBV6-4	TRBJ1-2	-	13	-	CASSGGHSAGYTF	TGTGCCAGCAGCGGGGGGCACTCGGCTGGCTACACCTTC
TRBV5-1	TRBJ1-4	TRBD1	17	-	CASRPGTGTAGDEKLFF	TGCGCCAGCAGGCCCGGGACAGGGACAGCGGGTGATGAAAAACTGTTTTTT
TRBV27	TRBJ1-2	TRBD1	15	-	CASSPWGTGLYGYTF	TGTGCCAGCAGTCCTTGGGGGACAGGGCTATATGGCTACACCTTC
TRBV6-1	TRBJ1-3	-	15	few	CASSEHGSSGNTIYF	TGTGCCAGCAGTGAACACGGGAGCTCTGGAAACACCATATATTTT
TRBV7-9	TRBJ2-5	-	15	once	CASSLRGGAGETQYF	TGTGCCAGCAGCTTAAGGGGGGGGGCTGGCGAGACCCAGTACTTC
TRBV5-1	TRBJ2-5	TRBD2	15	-	CASSLAAGGQETQYF	TGCGCCAGCAGCTTGGCAGCGGGGGGGCAAGAGACCCAGTACTTC
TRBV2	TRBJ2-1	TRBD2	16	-	CASSEITSGGYNEQFF	TGTGCCAGCAGTGAAATAACTAGCGGGGGCTACAATGAGCAGTTCTTC
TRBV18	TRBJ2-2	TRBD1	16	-	CASSQQGAPGTGELFF	TGTGCCAGCTCGCAACAGGGGGCGCCGGGCACCGGGGAGCTGTTTTTT
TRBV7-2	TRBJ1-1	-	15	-	CASSLRQNMNTEAFF	TGTGCCAGCAGCTTACGACAGAACATGAACACTGAAGCTTTCTTT
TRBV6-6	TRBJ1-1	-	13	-	CASSNERGTEAFF	TGTGCCAGCAGCAATGAAAGGGGCACTGAAGCTTTCTTT
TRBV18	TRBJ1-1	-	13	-	CASSPRQNTEAFF	TGTGCCAGCTCACCACGACAGAACACTGAAGCTTTCTTT
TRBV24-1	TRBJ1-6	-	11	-	CATRINSPLHF	TGTGCCACCCGTATAAATTCACCCCTCCACTTT
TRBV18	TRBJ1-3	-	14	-	CASSPSGSGNTIYF	TGTGCCAGCTCACCATCGGGCTCTGGAAACACCATATATTTT
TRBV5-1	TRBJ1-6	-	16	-	CASSLVSGHNNSPLHF	TGCGCCAGCAGCTTGGTGTCTGGACACAATAATTCACCCCTCCACTTT
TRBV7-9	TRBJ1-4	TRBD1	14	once	CASSLGGGDEKLFF	TGTGCCAGCAGCTTAGGAGGGGGCGATGAAAAACTGTTTTTT
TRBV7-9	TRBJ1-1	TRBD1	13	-	CASRETGGAEAFF	TGTGCCAGCAGAGAAACAGGGGGTGCTGAAGCTTTCTTT
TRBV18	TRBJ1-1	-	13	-	CASSPSWSTEAFF	TGTGCCAGCTCACCCTCGTGGAGTACTGAAGCTTTCTTT
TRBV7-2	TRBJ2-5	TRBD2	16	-	CASSRSEREGRQTQYF	TGTGCCAGCAGCCGTTCAGAGCGGGAGGGTCGGCAGACCCAGTACTTC
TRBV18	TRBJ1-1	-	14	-	CASSAPGLGTEAFF	TGTGCCAGCTCAGCCCCTGGACTGGGGACTGAAGCTTTCTTT
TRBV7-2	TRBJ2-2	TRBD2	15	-	CASSRSGRVAGELFF	TGTGCCAGCAGCAGAAGCGGGAGGGTTGCCGGGGAGCTGTTTTTT
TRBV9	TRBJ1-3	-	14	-	CASSVDGVGNTIYF	TGTGCCAGCAGCGTAGACGGAGTCGGAAACACCATATATTTT
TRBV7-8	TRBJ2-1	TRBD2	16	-	CASSLLAGGPYNEQFF	TGTGCCAGCAGCCTACTAGCGGGAGGGCCCTACAATGAGCAGTTCTTC
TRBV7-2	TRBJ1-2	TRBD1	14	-	CASSFNRGRNGYTF	TGTGCCAGCAGCTTCAACAGGGGGCGAAATGGCTACACCTTC
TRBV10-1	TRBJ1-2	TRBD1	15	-	CASSVQADRASCYTF	TGCGCCAGCAGTGTCCAGGCTGACAGGGCGAGTTGCTACACCTTC
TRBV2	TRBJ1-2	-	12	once	CASRNDRPQYTF	TGTGCCAGCAGGAATGACAGGCCCCAATACACCTTC
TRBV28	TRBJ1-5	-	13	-	CASSLGVFLAQHF	TGTGCCAGCAGTTTGGGCGTCTTTTTGGCCCAGCATTTT
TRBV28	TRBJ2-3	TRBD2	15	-	CASSLLAGEFTSQYF	TGTGCCAGCAGTTTGCTAGCGGGAGAGTTCACATCGCAGTATTTT
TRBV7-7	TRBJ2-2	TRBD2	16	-	CASSVGLAGGTGELFF	TGTGCTAGCAGCGTCGGACTAGCGGGAGGCACCGGGGAGCTGTTTTTT
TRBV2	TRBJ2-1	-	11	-	CASSALYEQFF	TGTGCCAGCAGTGCACTTTATGAGCAGTTCTTC
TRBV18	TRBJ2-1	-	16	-	CASSPREIRTNNEQFF	TGTGCCAGCTCACCACGCGAGATCCGAACTAACAATGAGCAGTTCTTC
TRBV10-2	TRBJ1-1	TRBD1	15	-	CASSADRAGNTEAFF	TGCGCCAGCAGTGCGGACAGGGCAGGTAACACTGAAGCTTTCTTT
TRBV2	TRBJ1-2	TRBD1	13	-	CASRAPGGGGYTF	TGTGCCAGCAGAGCACCAGGGGGTGGTGGCTACACCTTC
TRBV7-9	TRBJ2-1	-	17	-	CASSYGTGRGAGDEQFF	TGTGCCAGCAGCTACGGGACAGGGCGTGGAGCGGGGGACGAGCAGTTCTTC
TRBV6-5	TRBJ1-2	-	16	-	CASSYRRVIANYGYTF	TGTGCCAGCAGTTACCGCAGGGTAATCGCTAACTATGGCTACACCTTC
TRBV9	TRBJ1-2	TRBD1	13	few	CASSLRQGGGYTF	TGTGCCAGCAGCCTACGACAGGGTGGAGGCTACACCTTC
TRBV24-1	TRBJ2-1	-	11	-	CATSDRGEQFF	TGTGCCACCAGTGACCGGGGAGAGCAGTTCTTC
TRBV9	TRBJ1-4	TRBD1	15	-	CASSVGGTGSEKLFF	TGTGCCAGCAGCGTAGGAGGGACAGGGTCGGAAAAACTGTTTTTT
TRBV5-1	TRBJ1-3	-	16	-	CASSTQTGYSGNTIYF	TGCGCCAGCAGCACTCAGACAGGTTACTCTGGAAACACCATATATTTT
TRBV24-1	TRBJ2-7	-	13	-	CATSDSNGYEQYF	TGTGCCACCAGTGACTCGAACGGGTACGAGCAGTACTTC
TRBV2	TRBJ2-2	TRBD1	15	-	CASRPDRRNTGELFF	TGTGCCAGCAGACCGGACAGGAGGAACACCGGGGAGCTGTTTTTT
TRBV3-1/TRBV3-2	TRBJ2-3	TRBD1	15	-	CASSRQGAPRDTQYF	TGTGCCAGCAGCCGACAGGGGGCCCCCCGGGATACGCAGTATTTT
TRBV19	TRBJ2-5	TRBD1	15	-	CASSIADRGRETQYF	TGTGCCAGTAGTATAGCCGACAGGGGGCGGGAGACCCAGTACTTC
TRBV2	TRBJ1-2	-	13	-	CASRADINYGYTF	TGTGCCAGCAGGGCGGACATTAACTATGGCTACACCTTC